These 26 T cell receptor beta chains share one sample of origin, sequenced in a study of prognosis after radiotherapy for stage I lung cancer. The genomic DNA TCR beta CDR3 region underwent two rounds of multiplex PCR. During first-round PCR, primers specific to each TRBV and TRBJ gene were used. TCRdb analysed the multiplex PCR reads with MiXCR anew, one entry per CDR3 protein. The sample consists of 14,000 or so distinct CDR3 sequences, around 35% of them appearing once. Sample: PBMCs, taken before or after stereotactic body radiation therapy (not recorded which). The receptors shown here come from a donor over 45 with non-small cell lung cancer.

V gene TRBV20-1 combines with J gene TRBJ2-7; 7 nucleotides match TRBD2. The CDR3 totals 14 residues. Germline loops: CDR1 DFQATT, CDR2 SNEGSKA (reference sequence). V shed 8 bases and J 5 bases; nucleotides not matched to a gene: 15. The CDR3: CSTKMGRADHEQYF. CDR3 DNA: TGCAGTACAAAGATGGGGAGGGCCGATCACGAGCAGTACTTC.

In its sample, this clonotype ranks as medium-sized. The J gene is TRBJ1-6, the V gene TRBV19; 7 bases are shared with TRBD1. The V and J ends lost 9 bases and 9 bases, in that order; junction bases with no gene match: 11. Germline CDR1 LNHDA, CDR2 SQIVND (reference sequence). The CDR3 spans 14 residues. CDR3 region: CASTTGRGISPLHF. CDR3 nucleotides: TGTGCCAGCACGACAGGGAGAGGCATTTCACCCCTCCACTTT.

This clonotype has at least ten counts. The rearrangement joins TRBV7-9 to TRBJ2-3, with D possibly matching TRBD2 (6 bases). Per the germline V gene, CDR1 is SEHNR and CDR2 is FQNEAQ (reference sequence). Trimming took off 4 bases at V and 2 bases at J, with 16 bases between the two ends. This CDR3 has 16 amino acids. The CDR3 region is CASSYSLAPFTDTQYF. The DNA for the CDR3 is TGTGCCAGCAGCTATTCACTAGCCCCCTTCACAGATACGCAGTATTTT. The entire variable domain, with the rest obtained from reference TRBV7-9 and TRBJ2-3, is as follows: DTGVSQNPRHKITKRGQNVTFRCDPISEHNRLYWYRQTLGQGPEFLTYFQNEAQLEKSRLLSDRFSAERPKGSFSTLEIQRTEQGDSAMYLCASSYSLAPFTDTQYFGPGTRLTVL.

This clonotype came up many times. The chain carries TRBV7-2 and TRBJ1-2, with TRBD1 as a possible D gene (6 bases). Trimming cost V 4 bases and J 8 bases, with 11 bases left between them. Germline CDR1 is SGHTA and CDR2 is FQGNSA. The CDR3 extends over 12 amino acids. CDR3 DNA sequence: TGTGCCAGCAGCTCTAACAGGGTCGGCTACACCTTC. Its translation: CASSSNRVGYTF.

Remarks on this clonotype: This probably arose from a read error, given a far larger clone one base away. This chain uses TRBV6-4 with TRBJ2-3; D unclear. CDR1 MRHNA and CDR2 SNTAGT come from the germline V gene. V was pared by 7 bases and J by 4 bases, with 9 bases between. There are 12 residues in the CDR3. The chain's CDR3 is CASKYKADTQYF. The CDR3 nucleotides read TGTGCCAGCAAGTATAAAGCAGATACGCAGTATTTT.

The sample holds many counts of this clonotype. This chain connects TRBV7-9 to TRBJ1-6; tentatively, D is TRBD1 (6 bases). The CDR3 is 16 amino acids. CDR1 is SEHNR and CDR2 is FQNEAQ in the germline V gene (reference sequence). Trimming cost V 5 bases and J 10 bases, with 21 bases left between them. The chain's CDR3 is CASSPGGRGVRSPLHF. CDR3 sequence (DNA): TGTGCCAGCAGCCCGGGGGGCAGGGGTGTTAGATCACCCCTCCACTTT. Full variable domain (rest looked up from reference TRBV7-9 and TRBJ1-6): DTGVSQNPRHKITKRGQNVTFRCDPISEHNRLYWYRQTLGQGPEFLTYFQNEAQLEKSRLLSDRFSAERPKGSFSTLEIQRTEQGDSAMYLCASSPGGRGVRSPLHFGNGTRLTVT.

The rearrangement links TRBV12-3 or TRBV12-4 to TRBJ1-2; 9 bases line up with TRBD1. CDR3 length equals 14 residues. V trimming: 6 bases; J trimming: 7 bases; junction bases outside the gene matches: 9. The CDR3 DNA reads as TGTGCCAGCAGCCTGAGGGGGACAGGGTCTGGCTACACCTTC. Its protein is CASSLRGTGSGYTF.

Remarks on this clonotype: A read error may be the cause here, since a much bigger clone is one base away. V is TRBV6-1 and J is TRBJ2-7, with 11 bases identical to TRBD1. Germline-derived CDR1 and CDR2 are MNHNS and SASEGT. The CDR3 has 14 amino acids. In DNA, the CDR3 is TGTGCCTTCAAGGGGGACAGGGGGGACTACGATCAGTACTTC. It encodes CAFKGDRGDYDQYF.

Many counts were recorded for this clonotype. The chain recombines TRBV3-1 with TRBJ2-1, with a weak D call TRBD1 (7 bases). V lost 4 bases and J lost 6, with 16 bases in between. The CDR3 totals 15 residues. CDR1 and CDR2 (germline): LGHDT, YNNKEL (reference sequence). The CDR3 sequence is CASSPRGTVGNEQFF. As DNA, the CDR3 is TGTGCCAGCAGCCCCAGGGGGACTGTAGGCAATGAGCAGTTCTTC.

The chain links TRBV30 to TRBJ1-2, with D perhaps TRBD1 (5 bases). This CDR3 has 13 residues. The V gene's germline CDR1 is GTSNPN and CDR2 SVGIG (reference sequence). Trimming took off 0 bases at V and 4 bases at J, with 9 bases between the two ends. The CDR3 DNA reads TGTGCCTGGAGTGTTCGGGGCAGCTATGGCTACACCTTC. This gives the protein CAWSVRGSYGYTF. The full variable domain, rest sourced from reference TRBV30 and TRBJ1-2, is SQTIHQWPATLVQPVGSPLSLECTVEGTSNPNLYWYRQAAGRGLQLLFYSVGIGQISSEVPQNLSASRPQDRQFILSSKKLLLSDSGFYLCAWSVRGSYGYTFGSGTRLTVV.

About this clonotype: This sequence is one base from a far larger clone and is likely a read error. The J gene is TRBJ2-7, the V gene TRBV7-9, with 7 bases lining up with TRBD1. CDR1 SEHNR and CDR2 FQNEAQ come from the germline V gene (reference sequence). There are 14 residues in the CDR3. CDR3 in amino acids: CASSDRVSSYEQDF. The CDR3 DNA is TGTGCCAGCAGCGACAGGGTCAGCTCCTACGAGCAGGACTTC.

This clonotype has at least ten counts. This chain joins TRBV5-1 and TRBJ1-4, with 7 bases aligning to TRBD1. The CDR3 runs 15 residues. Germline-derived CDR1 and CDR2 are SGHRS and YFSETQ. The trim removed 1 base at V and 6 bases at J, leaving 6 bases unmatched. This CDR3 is CASSLRQGVDEKLFF. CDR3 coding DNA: TGCGCCAGCAGCTTGAGGCAGGGGGTAGATGAAAAACTGTTTTTT.

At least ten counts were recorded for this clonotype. The CDR3 DNA follows: TGTGCCAGCAGTTCGAACTCCCACAGCGGGGAGCTGTTTTTT. Its translation: CASSSNSHSGELFF. The V gene is TRBV2, the J gene TRBJ2-2; D remains ambiguous. Trimming left V 5 bases short and J 7 bases short, with 14 bases between. In germline, CDR1 is SNHLY, CDR2 FYNNEI. The CDR3 sequence is 14 residues long.

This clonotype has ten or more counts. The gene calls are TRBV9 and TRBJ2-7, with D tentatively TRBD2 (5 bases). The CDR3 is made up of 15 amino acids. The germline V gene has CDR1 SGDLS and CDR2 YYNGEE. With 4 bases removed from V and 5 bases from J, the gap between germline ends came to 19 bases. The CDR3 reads CASSISGSPGNEQYF. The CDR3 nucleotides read TGTGCCAGCAGCATATCCGGGTCCCCCGGGAACGAGCAGTACTTC. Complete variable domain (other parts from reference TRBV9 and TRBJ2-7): DSGVTQTPKHLITATGQRVTLRCSPRSGDLSVYWYQQSLDQGLQFLIQYYNGEERAKGNILERFSAQQFPDLHSELNLSSLELGDSALYFCASSISGSPGNEQYFGPGTRLTVT.

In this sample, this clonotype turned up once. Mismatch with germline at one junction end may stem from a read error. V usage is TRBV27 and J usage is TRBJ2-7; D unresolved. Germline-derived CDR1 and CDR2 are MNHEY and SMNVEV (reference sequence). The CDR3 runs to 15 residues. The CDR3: CASSPARVGRYDQYF. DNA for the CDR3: TGTGCCAGCAGTCCGGCCCGAGTGGGTAGGTACGATCAGTACTTC.

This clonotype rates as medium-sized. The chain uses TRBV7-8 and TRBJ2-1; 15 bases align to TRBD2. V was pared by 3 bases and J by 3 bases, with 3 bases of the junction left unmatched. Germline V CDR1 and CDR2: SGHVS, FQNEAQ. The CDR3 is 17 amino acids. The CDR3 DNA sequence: TGTGCCAGCAGCTTTCGGGGACTAGCGGGGGGCTACAATGAGCAGTTCTTC. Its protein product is CASSFRGLAGGYNEQFF.

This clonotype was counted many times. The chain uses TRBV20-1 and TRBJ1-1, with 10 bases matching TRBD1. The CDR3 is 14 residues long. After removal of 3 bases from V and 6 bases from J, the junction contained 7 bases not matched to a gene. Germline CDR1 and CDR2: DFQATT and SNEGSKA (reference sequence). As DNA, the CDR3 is TGCAGTGCTAGGGGGGGACAGGGGTTTGCTGAAGCTTTCTTT. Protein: CSARGGQGFAEAFF.

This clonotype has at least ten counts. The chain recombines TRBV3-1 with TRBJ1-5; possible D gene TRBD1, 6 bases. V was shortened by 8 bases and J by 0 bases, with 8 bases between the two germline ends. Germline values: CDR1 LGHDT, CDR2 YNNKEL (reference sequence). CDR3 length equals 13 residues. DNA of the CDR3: TGTGCCAGCGGGGGCAATAGCAATCAGCCCCAGCATTTT. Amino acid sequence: CASGGNSNQPQHF.

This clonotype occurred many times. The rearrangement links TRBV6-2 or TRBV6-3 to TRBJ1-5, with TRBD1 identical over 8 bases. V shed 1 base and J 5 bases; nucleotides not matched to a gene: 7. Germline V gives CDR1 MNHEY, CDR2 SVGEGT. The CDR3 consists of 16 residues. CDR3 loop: CASSYLAGGLDQPQHF. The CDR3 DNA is TGTGCCAGCAGTTACTTGGCAGGGGGCCTGGATCAGCCCCAGCATTTT.

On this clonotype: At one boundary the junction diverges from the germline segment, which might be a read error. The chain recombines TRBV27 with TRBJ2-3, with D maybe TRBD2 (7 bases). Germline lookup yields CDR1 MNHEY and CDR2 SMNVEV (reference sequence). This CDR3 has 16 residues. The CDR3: CASSFSAGASTYTQYF. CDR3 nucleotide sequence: TGTGCCAGCAGTTTTTCGGCGGGGGCTAGCACATATACGCAGTATTTT.

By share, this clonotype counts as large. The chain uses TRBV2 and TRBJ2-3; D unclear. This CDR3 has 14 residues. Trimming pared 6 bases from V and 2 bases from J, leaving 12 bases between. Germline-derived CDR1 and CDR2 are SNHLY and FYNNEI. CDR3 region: CASSVRMNTDTQYF. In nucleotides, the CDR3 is TGTGCCAGCAGCGTCCGTATGAACACAGATACGCAGTATTTT.

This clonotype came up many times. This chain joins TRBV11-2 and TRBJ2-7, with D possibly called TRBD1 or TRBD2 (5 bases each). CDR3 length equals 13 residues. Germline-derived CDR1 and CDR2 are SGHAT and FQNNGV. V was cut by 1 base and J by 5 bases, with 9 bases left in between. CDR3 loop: CASSLAGLHEQYF. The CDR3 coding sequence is TGTGCCAGCAGCTTAGCGGGGCTGCACGAGCAGTACTTC. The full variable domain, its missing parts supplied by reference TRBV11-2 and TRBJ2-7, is EAGVAQSPRYKIIEKRQSVAFWCNPISGHATLYWYQQILGQGPKLLIQFQNNGVVDDSQLPKDRFSAERLKGVDSTLKIQPAKLEDSAVYLCASSLAGLHEQYFGPGTRLTVT.

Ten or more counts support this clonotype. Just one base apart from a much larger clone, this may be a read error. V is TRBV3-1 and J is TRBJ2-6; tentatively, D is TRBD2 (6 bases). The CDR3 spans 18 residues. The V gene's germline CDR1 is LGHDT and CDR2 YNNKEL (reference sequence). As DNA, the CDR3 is TGTGCCGGCAGCCAAGGGAGGAATGATCGCTCTGGGGCCAACGTCCTGACTTTC. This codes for CAGSQGRNDRSGANVLTF.

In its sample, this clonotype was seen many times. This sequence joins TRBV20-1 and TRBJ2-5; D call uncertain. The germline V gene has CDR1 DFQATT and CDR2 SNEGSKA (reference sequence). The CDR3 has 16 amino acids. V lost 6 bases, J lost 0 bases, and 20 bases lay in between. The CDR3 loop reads CSAFAASKAYQETQYF. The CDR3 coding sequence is TGCAGTGCGTTCGCGGCTAGTAAGGCGTACCAAGAGACCCAGTACTTC.

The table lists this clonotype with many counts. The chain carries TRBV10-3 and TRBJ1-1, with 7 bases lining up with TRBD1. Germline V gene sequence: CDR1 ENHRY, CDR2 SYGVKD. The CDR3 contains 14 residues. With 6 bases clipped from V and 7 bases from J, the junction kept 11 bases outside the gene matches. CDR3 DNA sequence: TGTGCCATCAGCCCACAGGGGATGGACGGTGAAGCTTTCTTT. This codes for CAISPQGMDGEAFF.

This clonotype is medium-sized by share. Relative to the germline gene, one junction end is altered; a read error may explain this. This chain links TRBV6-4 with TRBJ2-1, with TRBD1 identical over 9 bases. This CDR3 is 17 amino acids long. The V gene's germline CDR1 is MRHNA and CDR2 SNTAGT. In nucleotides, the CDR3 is TGTGCCAGCAGTTACTCTCCCGGGACAGGGATCTACAATGAGCAGTTCTTC. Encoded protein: CASSYSPGTGIYNEQFF.